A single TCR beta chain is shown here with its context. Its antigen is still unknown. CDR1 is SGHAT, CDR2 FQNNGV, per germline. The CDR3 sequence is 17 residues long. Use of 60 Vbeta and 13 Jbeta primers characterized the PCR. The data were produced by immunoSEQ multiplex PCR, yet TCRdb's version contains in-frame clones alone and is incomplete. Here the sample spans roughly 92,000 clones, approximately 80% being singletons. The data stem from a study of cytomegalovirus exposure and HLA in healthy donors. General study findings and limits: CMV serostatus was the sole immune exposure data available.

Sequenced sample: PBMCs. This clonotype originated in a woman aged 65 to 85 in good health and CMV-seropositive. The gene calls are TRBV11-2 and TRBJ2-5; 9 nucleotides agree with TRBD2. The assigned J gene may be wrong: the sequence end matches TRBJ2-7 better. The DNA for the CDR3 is TGTGCCAGCAGCTTAGTCTCTGCGGGAGGGCTCCCCTACGAGCAGTACTTC. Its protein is CASSLVSAGGLPYEQYF.